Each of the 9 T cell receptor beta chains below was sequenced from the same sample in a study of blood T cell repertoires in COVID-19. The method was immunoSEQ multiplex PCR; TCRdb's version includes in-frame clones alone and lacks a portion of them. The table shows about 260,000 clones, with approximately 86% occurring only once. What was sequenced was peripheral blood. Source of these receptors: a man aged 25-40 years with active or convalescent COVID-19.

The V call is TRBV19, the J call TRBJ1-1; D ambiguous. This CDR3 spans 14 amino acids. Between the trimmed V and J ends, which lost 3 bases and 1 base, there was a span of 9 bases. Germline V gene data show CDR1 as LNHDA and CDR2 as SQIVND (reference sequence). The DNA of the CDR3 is TGTGCCAGTAGTATCTTAGCGGGGAACACTGAAGCTTTCTTT. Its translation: CASSILAGNTEAFF.

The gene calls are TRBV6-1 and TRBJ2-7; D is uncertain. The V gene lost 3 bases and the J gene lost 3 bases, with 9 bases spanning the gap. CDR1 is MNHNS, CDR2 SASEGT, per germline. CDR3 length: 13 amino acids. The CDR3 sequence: CASSEKAFYEQYF. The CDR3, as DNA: TGTGCCAGCAGTGAGAAAGCTTTCTACGAGCAGTACTTC.

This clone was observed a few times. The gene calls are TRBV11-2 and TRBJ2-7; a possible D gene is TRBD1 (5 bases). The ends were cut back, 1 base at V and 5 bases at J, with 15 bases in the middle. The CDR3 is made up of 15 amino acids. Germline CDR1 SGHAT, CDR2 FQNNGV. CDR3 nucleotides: TGTGCCAGCAGCTTAGTCTTGACAGTGGCCCACGAGCAGTACTTC. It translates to CASSLVLTVAHEQYF.

Here the CDR3 DNA reads TGCGCCAGCAGCACGGAAGGGGGCGGATGGGAAAAACTGTTTTTT. Translated: CASSTEGGGWEKLFF. The chain couples TRBV5-1 to TRBJ1-4, with TRBD1 matching 7 bases. The CDR3 runs to 15 residues. CDR1 and CDR2 from the germline V gene are SGHRS and YFSETQ. Trimming took 4 bases from V and 8 from J; bases not matched to a gene: 11.

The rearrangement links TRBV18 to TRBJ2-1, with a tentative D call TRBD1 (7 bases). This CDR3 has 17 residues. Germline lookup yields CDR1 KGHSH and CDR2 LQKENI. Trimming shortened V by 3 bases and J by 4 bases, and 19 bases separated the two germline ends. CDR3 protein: CASSPSSLRDRYNEQFF. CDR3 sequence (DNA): TGTGCCAGCTCACCCAGCAGTTTGCGGGACAGATACAATGAGCAGTTCTTC.

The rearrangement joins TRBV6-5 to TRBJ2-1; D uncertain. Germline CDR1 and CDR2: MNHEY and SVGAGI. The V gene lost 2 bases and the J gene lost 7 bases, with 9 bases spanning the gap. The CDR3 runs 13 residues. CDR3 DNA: TGTGCCAGCAGTTACGATCCGAGAAATGAGCAGTTCTTC. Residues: CASSYDPRNEQFF.

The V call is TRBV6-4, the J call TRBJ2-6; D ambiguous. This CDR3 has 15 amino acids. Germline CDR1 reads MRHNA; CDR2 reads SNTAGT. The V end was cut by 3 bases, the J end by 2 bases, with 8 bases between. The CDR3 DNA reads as TGTGCCAGCAGTGAGGCGGCTGCTGGGGCCAACGTCCTGACTTTC. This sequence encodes CASSEAAAGANVLTF.

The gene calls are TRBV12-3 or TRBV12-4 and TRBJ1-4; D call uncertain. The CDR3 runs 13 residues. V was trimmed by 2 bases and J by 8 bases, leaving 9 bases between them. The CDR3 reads CASSLTRGEKLFF. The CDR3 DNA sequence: TGTGCCAGCAGTTTAACGCGGGGAGAAAAACTGTTTTTT.

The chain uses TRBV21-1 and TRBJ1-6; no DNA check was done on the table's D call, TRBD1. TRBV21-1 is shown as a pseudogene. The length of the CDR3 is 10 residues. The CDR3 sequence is CATNSSPLHF. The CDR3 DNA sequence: TGTGCCACCAATTCTTCACCCCTCCACTTT.